A single count supports the clone carrying this TCR beta chain. TCRdb keeps only in-frame clones here, not all; method: immunoSEQ multiplex PCR. The sample lists 90,000 to 150,000 clones; approximately 90% were seen once. This sample is drawn from a study of T cell responses to AZD1222 COVID-19 vaccine. This CDR3 comprises 15 residues. V lost 4 bases and J lost 11, with 24 bases in between. Per the germline V gene, CDR1 is SGHVT and CDR2 is SQSDAQ. The material sequenced was peripheral blood, taken on day 0 of AZD1222 vaccination. This TCR was sampled from an adult in good health. The chain links TRBV7-4 to TRBJ2-7; TRBD1 or TRBD2 may be the D gene (5 bases each). The CDR3 is CASSYMGRDLYDEYF. The CDR3 coding sequence is TGTGCCAGCAGCTACATGGGCAGGGACCTTTACGACGAGTACTTC.